This T cell receptor beta chain was observed in a study of shared clonotypes between healthy human individuals. Study-wide background: Donors consisted of a couple of women and a few men between 18 and 49. The study used three CD4 naive, three CD4 memory, two CD8 naive and one CD8 memory plate per donor.

About this clone: The antigen is undetermined.

As defined, naive CD8 cells were CD45RO-negative and positively selected for CCR7, with terminally differentiated effector memory CD45RA+ cells excluded. Donors, without exception, were Caucasian adults residing in Nashville, Tennessee. Generated by immunoSEQ multiplex PCR, the TCRdb table keeps only in-frame clones and is missing some. This sample carries millions of clones, about 95% of them seen once, and the ten largest clones take more than 0.95%. General study points: In contrast to clonotypes shared by all four donors, non-shared clonotypes had lower generation probabilities.

CDR1 is SGHDT, CDR2 YYEEEE, per germline. V gave up 7 bases and J gave up 9 bases; unmatched junction bases: 12. The CDR3 loop spans 14 amino acids. Sequencing was carried out using naive CD8+ T cells sorted from blood. The clonotype was recovered from a man aged 18 to 29 in good health. V and J are TRBV5-6 and TRBJ2-1; 8 bases map to TRBD2. The CDR3 is CASSPGGAVIEQFF. CDR3 nucleotides: TGTGCCAGCTCCCCGGGGGGGGCCGTCATTGAGCAGTTCTTC.